A selection of T cell receptor beta chains follows, all from one sample in a study of beta chain features in type 1 diabetes. The method was immunoSEQ multiplex PCR; TCRdb's version includes in-frame clones alone and lacks a portion of them. The data show approximately 37,000 clones, 64% seen once. The sequenced sample was Tregs from blood. These receptors were collected from a woman aged 25 to 39 in good health. The CDR3 runs from the conserved cysteine through the conserved F or W. The order of the fields is clone size, J gene, V gene, D gene, CDR3 length, CDR3 DNA, CDR3 protein. D genes are given only for firm matches. Some rows have no size entry. The others give once, few or many, or a class for an expanded clone.

-	TRBJ2-7	TRBV7-8	TRBD2	15	TGTGCCAGCAGCTACGGACTAGCGGGAGCGTACGAGCAGTACTTC	CASSYGLAGAYEQYF
few	TRBJ2-7	TRBV5-4	TRBD1	14	TGTGCCAGCAGCTGGGGACAGGGGTACTACGAGCAGTACTTC	CASSWGQGYYEQYF
-	TRBJ2-2	TRBV7-2	-	15	TGTGCCAGCAGCTTGGGGGGACAGACCACCGGGGAGCTGTTTTTT	CASSLGGQTTGELFF
-	TRBJ1-5	TRBV6-5	-	14	TGTGCCAGCAGCCGTTACAGGGGCAATCAGCCCCAGCATTTT	CASSRYRGNQPQHF
-	TRBJ2-5	TRBV6-5	-	13	TGTGCCAGCAGTATGACAGCCTCGGTTGACCAGTACTTC	CASSMTASVDQYF
-	TRBJ2-2	TRBV6-5	-	15	TGTGCCAGCAGTTACGGCAGGGCGAACACCGGGGAGCTGTTTTTT	CASSYGRANTGELFF
few	TRBJ2-4	TRBV28	TRBD2	17	TGTGCCAGCAGCCAAAGACTAGCGGGAGGAGCCAAAAACATTCAGTACTTC	CASSQRLAGGAKNIQYF
-	TRBJ2-7	TRBV12-5	TRBD2	19	TGTGCTAGTGGTTTGGACCCACGCTTGGGAGCGGGAGAAAGAGACGAGCAGTACTTC	CASGLDPRLGAGERDEQYF
-	TRBJ2-7	TRBV27	-	13	TGTGCCAGCAGTCCCCCGGGTGGGTCCCAGCAGTACTTC	CASSPPGGSQQYF
-	TRBJ1-2	TRBV29-1	-	13	TGCAGCGTTGAAGATCGCTCAGGGCATGGCTACACCTTC	CSVEDRSGHGYTF
once	TRBJ2-7	TRBV6-6	TRBD2	16	TGTGCCAGCAGAAGTCTGGCGGGAGCTACTGTATACGAGCAGTACTTC	CASRSLAGATVYEQYF
-	TRBJ1-5	TRBV29-1	-	12	TGCAGCGTTGTATCGGGTAATCAGCCCCAGCATTTT	CSVVSGNQPQHF
few	TRBJ2-3	TRBV5-1	-	17	TGCGCCAGCAGCTTGGGTTCTAGCGCTTATAGCACAGATACGCAGTATTTT	CASSLGSSAYSTDTQYF
-	TRBJ2-5	TRBV6-1	-	14	TGTGCCAGCAGTGAAGTGGCACGACAAGAGACCCAGTACTTC	CASSEVARQETQYF
-	TRBJ1-1	TRBV28	TRBD1	14	TGTGCCAGCAGCTCGACAGGGGAGAACACTGAAGCTTTCTTT	CASSSTGENTEAFF
-	TRBJ2-7	TRBV5-1	-	15	TGCGCCAGCAGCTTGGCATCAATCGTAGGGGACGAGCAGTACTTC	CASSLASIVGDEQYF
few	TRBJ2-2	TRBV5-1	-	13	TGCGCCAGCAGCTCCCGCGGAAAGGGGGAGCTGTTTTTT	CASSSRGKGELFF
-	TRBJ2-7	TRBV5-1	-	14	TGCGCCAGCAGCCCGGCGGTTTTTAAGTACGAGCAGTACTTC	CASSPAVFKYEQYF
-	TRBJ2-7	TRBV7-9	TRBD2	17	TGTGCCAGCAGCTTAGTGTTGACTAGCGGGGACTCCTACGAGCAGTACTTC	CASSLVLTSGDSYEQYF
few	TRBJ2-1	TRBV7-3	TRBD2	16	TGTGCCAGCAGCTTAAGGGGGGGACTAGCGAGGATAGAGCAGTTCTTC	CASSLRGGLARIEQFF
few	TRBJ2-5	TRBV5-1	TRBD1	17	TGCGCCAGCAGCTTGTTTTTTTCAGAAGGGGGCGGCGAGACCCAGTACTTC	CASSLFFSEGGGETQYF
-	TRBJ1-1	TRBV2	TRBD1	13	TGTGCCAGCACTCAGGGGGCTTACACTGAAGCTTTCTTT	CASTQGAYTEAFF
-	TRBJ2-5	TRBV30	-	12	TGTGCCTGGATGGGGCTAGGGGAGACCCAGTACTTC	CAWMGLGETQYF
-	TRBJ2-3	TRBV7-2	-	16	TGTGCCAGCAGCGCCCAGGCGCCTATGGTGACAGATACGCAGTATTTT	CASSAQAPMVTDTQYF
few	TRBJ2-1	TRBV19	TRBD2	16	TGTGCCAGTAGGAGGACGGGACTAGCGGGGGGAGGGGTGCAGTTCTTC	CASRRTGLAGGGVQFF
-	TRBJ1-2	TRBV19	TRBD1	14	TGTGCCAGTAGACACCAGGGGGAAATCTATGGCTACACCTTC	CASRHQGEIYGYTF
-	TRBJ1-5	TRBV19	-	13	TGTGCCAGCACCCAGGTCAGCAATCAGCCCCAGCATTTT	CASTQVSNQPQHF
-	TRBJ2-7	TRBV18	-	14	TGTGCCAGCTCACCACGGACAGAGACCTACGAGCAGTACTTC	CASSPRTETYEQYF
-	TRBJ2-7	TRBV25-1	TRBD2	15	TGTGCCAGCAGTGCCAGACTAGCGGGAGTGGATGAGCAGTACTTC	CASSARLAGVDEQYF
-	TRBJ2-5	TRBV30	-	13	TGTGCCTGGGCTTCGGAGGTACGGGAGACCCAGTACTTC	CAWASEVRETQYF
-	TRBJ2-7	TRBV7-2	-	14	TGTGCCAGCAGCTTAGACGGGAGCGGGTACGAGCAGTACTTC	CASSLDGSGYEQYF
-	TRBJ1-2	TRBV30	TRBD1	13	TGTGCCTGGAGTGGGACAGGGGGACATGGCTACACCTTC	CAWSGTGGHGYTF
-	TRBJ2-1	TRBV19	-	12	TGTGCCAGTAATGAACGGTACAATGAGCAGTTCTTC	CASNERYNEQFF
-	TRBJ2-1	TRBV18	-	14	TGTGCCAGCTCACCTCAGGCACGCAGGTATGAGCAGTTCTTC	CASSPQARRYEQFF
medium-sized	TRBJ2-3	TRBV20-1	-	11	TGCAGTGCTAGAGCCCCCCGGTCGCAGTATTTT	CSARAPRSQYF
-	TRBJ2-5	TRBV6-6	TRBD2	14	TGTGCCACCGACGTAGCGGGAGGGCAAGAGACCCAGTACTTC	CATDVAGGQETQYF
-	TRBJ2-7	TRBV6-6	-	12	TGTGCCAGCAGTTACCTAGGTGACGAGCAGTACTTC	CASSYLGDEQYF
-	TRBJ1-2	TRBV7-2	-	13	TGTGCCAGCAGCTTAGTCAGCGTCTATGGCTACACCTTC	CASSLVSVYGYTF
-	TRBJ2-2	TRBV12-1	-	19	TGTGCCAGCAGCTTTGTGGTTAGCGGGAGCGGAAGGAACACCGGGGAGCTGTTTTTT	CASSFVVSGSGRNTGELFF
-	TRBJ2-3	TRBV28	-	16	TGTGCCAGCAGTGTCCGATCCGGGACTAGCACAGATACGCAGTATTTT	CASSVRSGTSTDTQYF
-	TRBJ2-1	TRBV6-5	TRBD1	15	TGTGCCAGCATCGGACAGGGAAGCTCCTACAATGAGCAGTTCTTC	CASIGQGSSYNEQFF